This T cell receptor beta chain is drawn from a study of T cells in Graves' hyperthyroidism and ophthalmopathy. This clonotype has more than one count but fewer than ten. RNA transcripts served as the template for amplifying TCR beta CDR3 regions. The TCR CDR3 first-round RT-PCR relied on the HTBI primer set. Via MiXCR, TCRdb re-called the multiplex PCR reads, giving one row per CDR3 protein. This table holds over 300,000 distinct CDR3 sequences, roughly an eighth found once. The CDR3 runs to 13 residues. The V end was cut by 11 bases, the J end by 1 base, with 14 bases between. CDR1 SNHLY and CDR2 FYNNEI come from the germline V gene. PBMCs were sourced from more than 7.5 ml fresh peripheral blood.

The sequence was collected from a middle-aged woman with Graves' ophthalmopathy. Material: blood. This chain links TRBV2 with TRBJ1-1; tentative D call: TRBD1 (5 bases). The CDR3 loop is CAPRGAPNTEAFF. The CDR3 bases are TGTGCCCCCCGGGGCGCCCCGAACACTGAAGCTTTCTTT.